What follows is one T cell receptor (beta chain) and its context. These data come from a study of radiotherapy plus CTLA-4 blockade in lung cancer. Germline V gene lookup returns CDR1 MDHEN and CDR2 SYDVKM. With V trimmed by 6 bases and J by 7 bases, 9 bases remained unmatched. The CDR3 is made up of 14 amino acids. Assay used: immunoSEQ multiplex PCR; TCRdb lists only in-frame clones, some missing. The repertoire holds 84,000 or so clones, about 83% seen once, with just over 14% in the top ten. The rearrangement links TRBV28 to TRBJ2-7, with 10 bases that match TRBD2. The sequence was obtained from a human donor with non-small cell lung cancer that progressed on radiotherapy plus ipilimumab. Sequencing was performed on peripheral blood, taken from a patient treated with radiotherapy plus ipilimumab. The CDR3 nucleotides read TGTGCCAGCAGAGTAGCGGGAGGATCGGGGGAGCAGTACTTC. Translating gives CASRVAGGSGEQYF. The full variable domain, completed using reference TRBV28 and TRBJ2-7, is DVKVTQSSRYLVKRTGEKVFLECVQDMDHENMFWYRQDPGLGLRLIYFSYDVKMKEKGDIPEGYSVSREKKERFSLILESASTNQTSMYLCASRVAGGSGEQYFGPGTRLTVT.